This T cell receptor beta chain was profiled in a study of graft-versus-host responses after intestinal transplantation. Graft samples were processed, releasing intraepithelial and lamina propria lymphocytes. Germline-derived CDR1 and CDR2 are MNHEY and SMNVEV (reference sequence). This CDR3 region has 17 residues. V gave up 3 bases and J gave up 3 bases, with 20 bases separating them. Produced via immunoSEQ multiplex PCR; TCRdb's table is partial and in-frame only. The table lists approximately 12,000 clones, roughly 80% of them singletons. The sequencing used ileum tissue, collected 23 days after intestinal transplant. This receptor was obtained from a human patient who received an intestinal transplant, so some T cells may come from the graft donor. This chain links TRBV27 with TRBJ1-1; D is unresolved. CDR3 DNA: TGTGCCAGCAGTTTCAAACCCCCGGGGTTTGGGGACACTGAAGCTTTCTTT. This codes for CASSFKPPGFGDTEAFF.